A selection of T cell receptor beta chains follows, all from one sample in a study of blood T cell repertoires in COVID-19. Sequencing was performed with immunoSEQ multiplex PCR; in TCRdb, only in-frame clones are kept and a portion is missing. The sample shows roughly 260,000 clones, around nine tenths of them seen only once. The sequenced sample was peripheral blood. These receptors were taken from a man in his forties who had recovered from COVID-19. CDR3s include the opening cysteine and the closing phenylalanine or tryptophan. D genes are given only for firm matches. Size tells how often a clone was seen (once, few, many) or the class of an expanded clone, and some rows leave it out.

abundance,v_gene,d_gene,j_gene,CDR3aa,CDR3nt
few,TRBV6-5,-,TRBJ1-5,CASSISGPDQPQHF,TGTGCCAGCAGTATTTCAGGGCCCGATCAGCCCCAGCATTTT
-,TRBV11-2,-,TRBJ1-1,CASSHQVGARMNTEAFF,TGTGCCAGCAGCCACCAGGTGGGGGCTAGGATGAACACTGAAGCTTTCTTT
-,TRBV6-6,-,TRBJ1-2,CASSPTRYGYTF,TGTGCCAGCAGCCCCACTCGATATGGCTACACCTTC
-,TRBV15,-,TRBJ2-2,CATSRDRVLDTGELFF,TGTGCCACCAGCAGAGACAGGGTTTTGGACACCGGGGAGCTGTTTTTT
-,TRBV4-3,-,TRBJ2-3,CASSQAAAGPDTQYF,TGCGCCAGCAGCCAAGCGGCGGCGGGACCAGATACGCAGTATTTT
-,TRBV5-5,TRBD1,TRBJ2-1,CASSLILWDRREGNEQFF,TGTGCCAGCAGCTTGATTTTGTGGGACAGGAGGGAAGGGAATGAGCAGTTCTTC
-,TRBV6-2/TRBV6-3,-,TRBJ2-7,CASSYSNNEQYF,TGTGCCAGCAGTTACTCCAACAACGAGCAGTACTTC
-,TRBV2,TRBD1,TRBJ1-5,CASSGGGTGNQPQHF,TGTGCCAGCAGTGGAGGTGGGACAGGCAATCAGCCCCAGCATTTT
-,TRBV6-2/TRBV6-3,TRBD1,TRBJ2-7,CASSYTRQGARNEQYF,TGTGCCAGCAGTTACACACGACAGGGGGCGCGAAACGAGCAGTACTTC
-,TRBV5-1,-,TRBJ2-7,CASSLTHAYEQYF,TGCGCCAGCAGCTTAACACATGCCTACGAGCAGTACTTC
-,TRBV7-6,-,TRBJ1-1,CASSLAGGRLNTEAFF,TGTGCCAGCAGCTTAGCTGGCGGCAGACTGAACACTGAAGCTTTCTTT
-,TRBV7-9,TRBD2,TRBJ2-7,CASSHPWRGDYEQYF,TGTGCCAGCAGCCACCCTTGGCGGGGGGACTACGAGCAGTACTTC